The 14 T cell receptor beta chains below all came from one sample that was sequenced in a study of blood T cell repertoires in COVID-19. TCRdb keeps only in-frame clones here, not all; method: immunoSEQ multiplex PCR. The table lists hundreds of thousands of clones, 75% to 90% of them singletons. Sequencing input: peripheral blood. Source of these receptors: a woman aged 45-60 years with COVID-19, enrolled during active disease.

The table lists this clone with a count of one. The rearrangement uses TRBV12-5 and TRBJ2-1; D possibly corresponds to TRBD1 (5 bases). V lost 2 bases and J lost 0, with 17 bases in between. Germline CDR1 is LGHNT and CDR2 is FRNRAP. There are 18 residues in the CDR3. CDR3: CASGLPKGTGSSYNEQFF. CDR3 DNA: TGTGCTAGTGGTTTGCCCAAAGGAACAGGTAGCTCCTACAATGAGCAGTTCTTC.

The chain has TRBV5-5 and TRBJ1-4; D unresolved. V was clipped by 0 bases and J by 4 bases, with 13 bases between them. The CDR3 is 16 amino acids. CDR1 is SGHKS, CDR2 YYEKEE, per germline (reference sequence). The CDR3 region is CASSLAVLGNNEKLFF. The DNA for the CDR3 is TGTGCCAGCAGCTTGGCCGTATTGGGCAATAATGAAAAACTGTTTTTT.

This chain connects TRBV9 to TRBJ2-1; TRBD2 aligns across 10 bases. The germline V gene encodes CDR1 SGDLS and CDR2 YYNGEE. After removal of 3 bases from V and 5 bases from J, the junction contained 8 bases not matched to a gene. CDR3 length equals 16 residues. CDR3 loop: CASSELRTSGNNEQFF. Here the CDR3 DNA reads TGTGCCAGCAGCGAACTACGGACTAGCGGTAACAATGAGCAGTTCTTC.

The rearrangement joins TRBV24-1 to TRBJ1-2, with 8 bases identical to TRBD1. V gave up 2 bases and J gave up 8 bases; unmatched junction bases: 9. CDR3 length: 15 residues. Germline V gives CDR1 KGHDR, CDR2 SFDVKD. Here the CDR3 DNA reads TGTGCCACCAGTGATTCCCGACAGGGGCTAGCGGGCTACACCTTC. It is translated as CATSDSRQGLAGYTF.

The chain joins TRBV19 to TRBJ1-5, with D tentatively TRBD1 (6 bases). V dropped 3 bases and J dropped 11 bases, with 14 bases sitting between them. Looked up from germline, CDR1 is LNHDA and CDR2 is SQIVND (reference sequence). The CDR3 has 13 residues. This chain's CDR3 is CASSMDSIRAQHF. The DNA for the CDR3 is TGTGCCAGTAGTATGGACAGTATTAGGGCCCAGCATTTT.

The V gene is TRBV7-8, the J gene TRBJ2-6; possible D gene TRBD1, 5 bases. V lost 2 bases to trimming and J lost 2 bases, with 13 bases between them. CDR1 is SGHVS and CDR2 is FQNEAQ in the germline V gene. The CDR3 totals 17 residues. DNA for the CDR3: TGTGCCAGCAGCTTATTTCAGGGTCCCGCTGGGGCCAACGTCCTGACTTTC. This gives the protein CASSLFQGPAGANVLTF.

The rearrangement uses TRBV15 and TRBJ2-2, with 14 bases matching TRBD2. Looked up from germline, CDR1 is LNHNV and CDR2 is YYDKDF (reference sequence). The junction had 2 bases not matched to a gene; V was cut back by 0 bases and J by 5 bases. The CDR3 contains 17 residues. CDR3 residues: CATSRDGLAGGTGELFF. Written as DNA, the CDR3 is TGTGCCACCAGCAGAGACGGACTAGCGGGAGGAACCGGGGAGCTGTTTTTT.

The chain recombines TRBV18 with TRBJ2-1; tentative D call: TRBD2 (5 bases). Germline loops: CDR1 KGHSH, CDR2 LQKENI. This CDR3 region has 15 residues. The ends were cut back, 4 bases at V and 1 base at J, with 11 bases in the middle. The CDR3 DNA reads TGTGCCAGCTCACTCGAGGGCCAATCCTACAATGAGCAGTTCTTC. This translates into CASSLEGQSYNEQFF. Complete variable domain (other parts from reference TRBV18 and TRBJ2-1): NAGVMQNPRHLVRRRGQEARLRCSPMKGHSHVYWYRQLPEEGLKFMVYLQKENIIDESGMPKERFSAEFPKEGPSILRIQQVVRGDSAAYFCASSLEGQSYNEQFFGPGTRLTVL.

This chain uses TRBV2 with TRBJ2-1; 12 bases are shared with TRBD2. There are 17 residues in the CDR3. J gave up 5 bases and V 7 bases, and 12 bases lay outside the gene matches. Germline CDR1 is SNHLY and CDR2 is FYNNEI. The CDR3 sequence is CASTPSLAGGGNNEQFF. The CDR3 DNA reads as TGTGCCAGCACTCCCTCCCTAGCGGGAGGGGGTAACAATGAGCAGTTCTTC.

The chain has TRBV6-5 and TRBJ1-2; the D is unclear. CDR3 length: 13 amino acids. Trimming took off 5 bases at V and 0 bases at J, with 7 bases between the two ends. Germline V CDR1 and CDR2: MNHEY, SVGAGI. The CDR3 DNA follows: TGTGCCAGCAGTACAAGCGCTAACTATGGCTACACCTTC. As protein: CASSTSANYGYTF.

A few counts support this clone. The chain links TRBV19 to TRBJ2-2; 8 bases are shared with TRBD1. J was trimmed by 1 base and V by 5 bases; bases with no gene match: 3. The CDR3 has 15 residues. Germline CDR1 is LNHDA and CDR2 is SQIVND (reference sequence). Written as DNA, the CDR3 is TGTGCCAGTAGTGCGACAGGGGTGAACACCGGGGAGCTGTTTTTT. It is translated as CASSATGVNTGELFF. Full variable domain (missing parts from reference TRBV19 and TRBJ2-2): DGGITQSPKYLFRKEGQNVTLSCEQNLNHDAMYWYRQDPGQGLRLIYYSQIVNDFQKGDIAEGYSVSREKKESFPLTVTSAQKNPTAFYLCASSATGVNTGELFFGEGSRLTVL.

J is TRBJ2-1 and V is TRBV24-1; 13 bases are shared with TRBD2. The CDR3 is made up of 15 amino acids. Trimming took 4 bases from V and 8 from J; bases not matched to a gene: 4. CDR1 KGHDR and CDR2 SFDVKD come from the germline V gene. The chain's CDR3 is CATSDRTSGRYEQFF. As DNA, the CDR3 is TGTGCCACCAGTGACCGGACTAGCGGGAGATATGAGCAGTTCTTC.

This clone was counted between two and nine times. The chain combines TRBV14 with TRBJ1-5; D remains ambiguous. Germline CDR1 SGHDN, CDR2 FVKESK. Deletions cut 5 bases from V and 3 bases from J, with 11 bases between. The CDR3 sequence is 14 residues long. This chain's CDR3 is CASSSSITNQPQHF. The CDR3 DNA follows: TGTGCCAGCAGCTCCAGTATTACCAATCAGCCCCAGCATTTT.

The CDR3 loop reads CASSPTWGVGGETQYF. CDR3 nucleotide sequence: TGTGCCAGCAGCCCGACCTGGGGGGTCGGGGGGGAGACCCAGTACTTC. This chain joins TRBV7-6 and TRBJ2-5; 7 nucleotides align to TRBD2. Germline V lookup: CDR1 SGHVS, CDR2 FNYEAQ. CDR3 size: 16 residues. After removal of 5 bases from V and 5 bases from J, the junction contained 14 bases not matched to a gene.